This T cell receptor beta chain emerged from a study of cytomegalovirus exposure and HLA in healthy donors. General study findings and limits: In a later analysis, TCR beta V- and J-gene trimming showed a link to a missense DCLRE1C variant. Accounts indicate the classifier identified cytomegalovirus status with strong specificity and sensitivity. In a later analysis, productive TCRs from donors in an Asian-associated ancestry cluster reportedly carried fewer N-insertions than the cohort mean. Available immune exposure information was restricted to CMV serostatus only.

Trimming shortened V by 5 bases and J by 1 base, and 3 bases separated the two germline ends. CDR1 is SGHTA and CDR2 is FQGNSA in the germline V gene. CDR3 length equals 11 residues. Primers included in the PCR were 60 Vbeta and 13 Jbeta primers. Measured with immunoSEQ multiplex PCR; TCRdb has only the in-frame clones, and not every one. This table holds more than 150,000 clones, around four fifths found once. Of note for this clone: What it binds is not known.

This receptor was taken from a woman aged 18-35 years in good health and CMV-seronegative. The sequencing sample was made of PBMCs. The chain carries TRBV7-2 and TRBJ2-7, with D hard to call. CDR3 nucleotide sequence: TGTGCCAGCAGCCTATCCTACGAGCAGTACTTC. Protein sequence: CASSLSYEQYF.